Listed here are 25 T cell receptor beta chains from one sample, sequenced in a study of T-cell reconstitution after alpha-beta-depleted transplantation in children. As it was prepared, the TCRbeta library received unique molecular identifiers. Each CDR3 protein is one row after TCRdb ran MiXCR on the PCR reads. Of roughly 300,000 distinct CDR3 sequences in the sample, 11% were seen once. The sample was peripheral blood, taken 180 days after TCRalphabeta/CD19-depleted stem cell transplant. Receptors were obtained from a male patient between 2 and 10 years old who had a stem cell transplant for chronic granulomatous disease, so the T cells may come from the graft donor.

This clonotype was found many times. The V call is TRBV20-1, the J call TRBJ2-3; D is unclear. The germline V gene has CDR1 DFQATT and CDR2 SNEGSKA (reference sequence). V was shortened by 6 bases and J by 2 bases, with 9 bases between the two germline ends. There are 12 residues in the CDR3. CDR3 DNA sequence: TGCAGTGCCTGGACCCACACAGATACGCAGTATTTT. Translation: CSAWTHTDTQYF.

This chain's CDR3 is CASSGTARTF. CDR3 DNA sequence: TGTGCCAGCAGTGGGACGGCCCGCACCTTC. The chain couples TRBV2 to TRBJ1-2, with D uncertain. Trimming took 4 bases from V and 13 from J, leaving 10 bases between them. Germline CDR1 is SNHLY and CDR2 is FYNNEI. This CDR3 has 10 amino acids.

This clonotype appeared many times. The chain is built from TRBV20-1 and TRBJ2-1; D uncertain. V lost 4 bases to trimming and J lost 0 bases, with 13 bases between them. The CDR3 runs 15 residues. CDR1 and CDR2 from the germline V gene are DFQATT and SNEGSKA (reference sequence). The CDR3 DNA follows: TGCAGTGCTAACCAATTTAAAAACTCCTACAATGAGCAGTTCTTC. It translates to CSANQFKNSYNEQFF.

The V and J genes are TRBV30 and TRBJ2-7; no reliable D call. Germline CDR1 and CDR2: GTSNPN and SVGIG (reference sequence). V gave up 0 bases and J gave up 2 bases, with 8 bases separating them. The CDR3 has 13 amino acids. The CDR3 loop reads CAWSVLEAYEQYF. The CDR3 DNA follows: TGTGCCTGGAGTGTACTGGAAGCCTACGAGCAGTACTTC.

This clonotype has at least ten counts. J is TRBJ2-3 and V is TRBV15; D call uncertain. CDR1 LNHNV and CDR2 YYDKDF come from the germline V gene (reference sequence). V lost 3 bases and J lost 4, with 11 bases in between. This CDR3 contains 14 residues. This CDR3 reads CATSRTPPSDTQYF. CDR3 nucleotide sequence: TGTGCCACCAGCAGGACCCCCCCGTCAGATACGCAGTATTTT.

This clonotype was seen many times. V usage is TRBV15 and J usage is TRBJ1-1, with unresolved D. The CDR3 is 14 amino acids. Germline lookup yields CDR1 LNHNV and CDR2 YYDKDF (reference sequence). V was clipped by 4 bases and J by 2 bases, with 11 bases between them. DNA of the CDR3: TGTGCCACCAGCACAACGAATCAAAACACTGAAGCTTTCTTT. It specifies CATSTTNQNTEAFF.

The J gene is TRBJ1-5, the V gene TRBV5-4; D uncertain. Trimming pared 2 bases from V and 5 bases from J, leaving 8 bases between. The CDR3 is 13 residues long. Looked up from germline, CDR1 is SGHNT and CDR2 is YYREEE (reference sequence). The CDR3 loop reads CASSLHKDQPQHF. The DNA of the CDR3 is TGTGCCAGCAGCTTACACAAGGATCAGCCCCAGCATTTT. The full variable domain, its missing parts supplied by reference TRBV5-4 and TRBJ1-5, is ETGVTQSPTHLIKTRGQQVTLRCSSQSGHNTVSWYQQALGQGPQFIFQYYREEENGRGNFPPRFSGLQFPNYSSELNVNALELDDSALYLCASSLHKDQPQHFGDGTRLSIL.

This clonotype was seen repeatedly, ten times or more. Written as DNA, the CDR3 is TGTGCCAGCAGCCAAGAGGGCGGGGGCTCCTACAATGAGCAGTTCTTC. This gives the protein CASSQEGGGSYNEQFF. This sequence joins TRBV4-2 and TRBJ2-1; 7 nucleotides agree with TRBD2. The CDR3 is 16 residues long. V gave up 0 bases and J gave up 0 bases; unmatched junction bases: 2. Germline V gene data show CDR1 as LGHNA and CDR2 as YNFKEQ.

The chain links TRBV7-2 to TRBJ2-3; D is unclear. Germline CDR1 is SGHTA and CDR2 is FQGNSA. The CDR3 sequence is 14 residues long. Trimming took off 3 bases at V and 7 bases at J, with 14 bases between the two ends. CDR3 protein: CASSFGVLRNTQYF. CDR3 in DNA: TGTGCCAGCAGCTTTGGGGTATTGCGGAATACGCAGTATTTT.

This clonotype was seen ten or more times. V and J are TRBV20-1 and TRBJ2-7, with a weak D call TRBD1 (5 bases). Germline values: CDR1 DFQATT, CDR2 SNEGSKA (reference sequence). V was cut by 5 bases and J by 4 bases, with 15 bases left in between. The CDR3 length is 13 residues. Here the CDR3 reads CSAPGADSYEQYF. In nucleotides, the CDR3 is TGCAGTGCTCCTGGGGCAGATAGTTACGAGCAGTACTTC.

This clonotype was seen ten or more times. The CDR3 coding sequence is TGCGCCAGCAGCCAAGAGAGTTTGGCTAGCAGGCAGTTCTTC. Its translation is CASSQESLASRQFF. J is TRBJ2-1 and V is TRBV4-1; D possibly corresponds to TRBD2 (5 bases). Germline CDR1 MGHRA, CDR2 YSYEKL. Trimming removed 0 bases from V and 12 bases from J, with 15 bases in between. CDR3 length: 14 residues.

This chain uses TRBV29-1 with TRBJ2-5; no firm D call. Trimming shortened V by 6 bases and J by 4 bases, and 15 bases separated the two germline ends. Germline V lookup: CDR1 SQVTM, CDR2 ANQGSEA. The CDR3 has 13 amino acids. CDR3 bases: TGCAGCGTCGGTTTAAGTGCAGGAGAGACCCAGTACTTC. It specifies CSVGLSAGETQYF.

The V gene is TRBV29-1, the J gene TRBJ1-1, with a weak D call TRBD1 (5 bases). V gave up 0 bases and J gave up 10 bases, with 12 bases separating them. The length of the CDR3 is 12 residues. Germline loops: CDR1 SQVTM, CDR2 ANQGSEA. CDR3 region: CSVEDQGAAAFF. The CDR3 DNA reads TGCAGCGTTGAAGATCAAGGGGCGGCAGCTTTCTTT.

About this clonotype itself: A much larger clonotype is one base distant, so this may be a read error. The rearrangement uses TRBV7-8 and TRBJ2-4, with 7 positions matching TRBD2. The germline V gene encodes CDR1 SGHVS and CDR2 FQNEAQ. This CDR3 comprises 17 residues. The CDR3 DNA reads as TGTGCCAGCAGCTTAAGCGGGATCGTGGTAGCCAAAAACATTCAGTCCTTC. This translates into CASSLSGIVVAKNIQSF.

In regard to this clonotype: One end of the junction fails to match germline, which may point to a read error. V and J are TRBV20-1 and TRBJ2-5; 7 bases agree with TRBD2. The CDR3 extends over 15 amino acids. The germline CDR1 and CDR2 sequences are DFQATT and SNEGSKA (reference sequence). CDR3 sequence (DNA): TGCAGTGCTAGAGATTGGGGGGAGGGTCAAGAGAGCCAGTACTTC. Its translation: CSARDWGEGQESQYF.

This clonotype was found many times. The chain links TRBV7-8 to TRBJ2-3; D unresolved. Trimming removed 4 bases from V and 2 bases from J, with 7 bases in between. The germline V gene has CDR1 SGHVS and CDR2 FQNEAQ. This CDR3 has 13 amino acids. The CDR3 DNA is TGTGCCAGCAGCTCGATGATCACAGATACGCAGTATTTT. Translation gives CASSSMITDTQYF.

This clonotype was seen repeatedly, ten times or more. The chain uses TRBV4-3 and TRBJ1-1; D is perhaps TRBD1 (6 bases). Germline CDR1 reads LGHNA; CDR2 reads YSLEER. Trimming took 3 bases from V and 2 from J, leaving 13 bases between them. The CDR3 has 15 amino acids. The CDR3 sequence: CASSQPGASNTEAFF. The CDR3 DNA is TGCGCCAGCAGCCAGCCAGGGGCCTCTAACACTGAAGCTTTCTTT.

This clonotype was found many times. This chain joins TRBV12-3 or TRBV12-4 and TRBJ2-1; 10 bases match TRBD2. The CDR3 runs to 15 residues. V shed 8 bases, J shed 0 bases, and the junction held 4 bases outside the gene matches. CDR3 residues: CASEPSGSSYNEQFF. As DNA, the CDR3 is TGTGCCAGCGAGCCTAGCGGGAGCTCCTACAATGAGCAGTTCTTC.

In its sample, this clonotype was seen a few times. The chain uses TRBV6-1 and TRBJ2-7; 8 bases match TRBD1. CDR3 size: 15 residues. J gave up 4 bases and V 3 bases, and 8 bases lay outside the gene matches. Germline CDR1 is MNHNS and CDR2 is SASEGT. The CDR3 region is CASSDFGQGRYEQYF. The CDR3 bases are TGTGCCAGCAGTGATTTTGGACAGGGAAGGTACGAGCAGTACTTC.

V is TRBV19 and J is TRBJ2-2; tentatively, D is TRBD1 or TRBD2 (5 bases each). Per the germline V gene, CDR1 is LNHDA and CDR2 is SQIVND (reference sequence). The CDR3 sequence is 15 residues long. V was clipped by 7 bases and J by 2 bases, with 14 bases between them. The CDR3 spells CASTDPGRNTGELFF. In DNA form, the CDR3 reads TGTGCCAGTACCGATCCGGGACGTAACACCGGGGAGCTGTTTTTT. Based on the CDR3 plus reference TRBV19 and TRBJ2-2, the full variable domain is DGGITQSPKYLFRKEGQNVTLSCEQNLNHDAMYWYRQDPGQGLRLIYYSQIVNDFQKGDIAEGYSVSREKKESFPLTVTSAQKNPTAFYLCASTDPGRNTGELFFGEGSRLTVL.

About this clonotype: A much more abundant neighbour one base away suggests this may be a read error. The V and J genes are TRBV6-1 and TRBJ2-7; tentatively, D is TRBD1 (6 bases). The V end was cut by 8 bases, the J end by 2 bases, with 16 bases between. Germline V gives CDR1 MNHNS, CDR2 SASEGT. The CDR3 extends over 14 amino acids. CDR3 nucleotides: TGTGCCAGCGGCCTCCAGGGGTCCCCCTACGAGCAGTACTTC. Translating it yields CASGLQGSPYEQYF.

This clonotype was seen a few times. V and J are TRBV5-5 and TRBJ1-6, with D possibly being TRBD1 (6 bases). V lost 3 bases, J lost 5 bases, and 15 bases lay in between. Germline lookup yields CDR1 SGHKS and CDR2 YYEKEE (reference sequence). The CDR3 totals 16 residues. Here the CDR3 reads CASSSDSLPNNSPLHF. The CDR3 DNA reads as TGTGCCAGCAGCTCGGACAGTCTCCCGAATAATTCACCCCTCCACTTT. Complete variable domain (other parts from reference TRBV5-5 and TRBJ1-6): DAGVTQSPTHLIKTRGQQVTLRCSPISGHKSVSWYQQVLGQGPQFIFQYYEKEERGRGNFPDRFSARQFPNYSSELNVNALLLGDSALYLCASSSDSLPNNSPLHFGNGTRLTVT.

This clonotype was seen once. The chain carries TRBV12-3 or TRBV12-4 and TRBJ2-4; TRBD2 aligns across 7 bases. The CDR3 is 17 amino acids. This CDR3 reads CTCSLRLAELAKNIQYF. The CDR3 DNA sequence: TGTACCTGCAGTTTGAGGCTAGCGGAATTAGCCAAAAACATTCAGTACTTC.

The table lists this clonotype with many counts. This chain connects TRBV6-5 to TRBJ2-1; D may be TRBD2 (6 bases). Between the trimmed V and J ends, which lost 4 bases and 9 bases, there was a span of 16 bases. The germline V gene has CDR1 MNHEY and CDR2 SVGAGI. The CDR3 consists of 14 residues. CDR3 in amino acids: CASSWQHLASEQFF. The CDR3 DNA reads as TGTGCCAGCAGTTGGCAACACCTAGCGAGTGAGCAGTTCTTC.

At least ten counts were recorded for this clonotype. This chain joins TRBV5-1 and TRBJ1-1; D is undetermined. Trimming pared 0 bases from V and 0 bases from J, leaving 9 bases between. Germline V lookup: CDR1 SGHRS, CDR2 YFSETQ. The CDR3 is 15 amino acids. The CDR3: CASSLAGRMNTEAFF. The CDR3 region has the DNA TGCGCCAGCAGCTTGGCCGGGCGGATGAACACTGAAGCTTTCTTT.